This TCR beta chain was identified in a study of blood T cell repertoires in COVID-19. Looking at the study overall: Samples of COVID-19 (acute and convalescent) were obtained from the United States, Italy and Spain. T cells, B-cell-depleted T cells, or PBMCs supplied cDNA or gDNA.

There are 15 residues in the CDR3. Germline V lookup: CDR1 SGHTA, CDR2 FQGTGA. V lost 1 base to trimming and J lost 6 bases; unmatched junction nucleotides: 8. In the original analysis: Reference gene primer amplification in the assay estimated nucleated cell counts. Data came from immunoSEQ multiplex PCR; TCRdb stores just in-frame clones and leaves some out. D and trimming were read from the DNA, whereas the V and J calls and clone size are those reported in that table. The sample yields some 170,000 clones, around 81% seen once. The rearrangement uses TRBV7-3 and TRBJ1-1; 7 bases line up with TRBD1. Material for sequencing was peripheral blood. This clonotype was sampled from a man aged 55 to 70 with active or convalescent COVID-19. The CDR3 loop is CASSLRSGGSAEAFF. The CDR3 DNA reads TGTGCCAGCAGCTTAAGATCAGGGGGATCGGCTGAAGCTTTCTTT.